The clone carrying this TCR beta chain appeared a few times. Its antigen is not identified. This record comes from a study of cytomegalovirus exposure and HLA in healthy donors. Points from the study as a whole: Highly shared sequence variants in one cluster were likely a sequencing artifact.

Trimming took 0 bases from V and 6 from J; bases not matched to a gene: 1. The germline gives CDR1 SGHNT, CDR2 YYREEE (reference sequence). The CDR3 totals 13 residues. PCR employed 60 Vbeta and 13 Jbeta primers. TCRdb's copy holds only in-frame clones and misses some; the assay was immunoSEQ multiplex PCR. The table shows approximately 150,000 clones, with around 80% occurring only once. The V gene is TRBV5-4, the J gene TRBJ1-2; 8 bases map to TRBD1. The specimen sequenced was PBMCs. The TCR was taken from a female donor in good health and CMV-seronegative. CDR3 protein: CASSLATGDGYTF. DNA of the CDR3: TGTGCCAGCAGCTTGGCGACAGGGGATGGCTACACCTTC.